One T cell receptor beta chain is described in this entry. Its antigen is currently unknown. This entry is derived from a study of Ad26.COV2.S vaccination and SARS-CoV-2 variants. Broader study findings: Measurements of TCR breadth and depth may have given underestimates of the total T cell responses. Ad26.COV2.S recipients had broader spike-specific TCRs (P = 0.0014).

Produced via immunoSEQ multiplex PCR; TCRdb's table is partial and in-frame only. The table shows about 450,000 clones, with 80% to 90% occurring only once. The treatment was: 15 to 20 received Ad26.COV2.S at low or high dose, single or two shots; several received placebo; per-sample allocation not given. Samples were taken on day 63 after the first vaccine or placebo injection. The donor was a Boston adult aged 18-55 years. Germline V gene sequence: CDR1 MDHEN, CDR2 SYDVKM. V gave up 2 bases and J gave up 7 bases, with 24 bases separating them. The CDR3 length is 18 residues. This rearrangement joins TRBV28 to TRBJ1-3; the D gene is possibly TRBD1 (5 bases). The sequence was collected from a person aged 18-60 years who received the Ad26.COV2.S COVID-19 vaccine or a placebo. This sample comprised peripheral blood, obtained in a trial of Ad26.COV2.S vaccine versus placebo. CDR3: CASSLGLRKGTPGNTIYF. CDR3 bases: TGTGCCAGCAGTTTAGGTTTGCGAAAAGGGACTCCCGGGAACACCATATATTTT.